These 29 T cell receptor beta chains were sequenced from one sample in a study of cytomegalovirus exposure and HLA in healthy donors. Primers: 60 Vbeta forward and 13 Jbeta reverse. TCRdb keeps only in-frame clones here, not all; method: immunoSEQ multiplex PCR. Of more than 150,000 clones detected, around 80% appear once; the ten largest clones hold 1.9%. Input material: PBMCs. Every receptor here comes from a young woman in good health and CMV-seronegative.

Worth noting for this clone: Additional DNA sequences in this sample encode the identical CDR3. The chain carries TRBV7-6 and TRBJ2-7; 8 bases map to TRBD1. The germline V gene has CDR1 SGHVS and CDR2 FNYEAQ. The CDR3 spans 14 residues. Trimming at V came to 2 bases and at J to 1 base, leaving 1 base not matched to a gene. CDR3: CASSLRQGSYEQYF. Here the CDR3 DNA reads TGTGCCAGCAGCTTAAGACAGGGGTCCTACGAGCAGTACTTC.

The genes are TRBV10-1 and TRBJ1-2, with a possible D match to TRBD1 (5 bases). This CDR3 is 14 amino acids long. The V and J ends lost 7 bases and 2 bases respectively, with 14 bases between them. The V gene's germline CDR1 is WNHNN and CDR2 SYGVQD (reference sequence). For the CDR3, the DNA is TGCGCCAGCATCCGATCGGGGGAGAACTATGGCTACACCTTC. Translation: CASIRSGENYGYTF.

V gene TRBV19 combines with J gene TRBJ1-5; D is unresolved. Germline values: CDR1 LNHDA, CDR2 SQIVND (reference sequence). The V gene lost 3 bases and the J gene lost 4 bases, with 13 bases spanning the gap. This CDR3 is built from 15 residues. CDR3 sequence (DNA): TGTGCCAGTAGTATTTACAAGAAAAATAATCAGCCCCAGCATTTT. This translates into CASSIYKKNNQPQHF.

The chain employs TRBV28 and TRBJ1-2; 9 positions match TRBD1. The CDR3 is made up of 15 amino acids. V lost 5 bases, J lost 4 bases, and 8 bases stayed unmatched. Germline CDR1 and CDR2: MDHEN and SYDVKM. CDR3: CASSDTGGASYGYTF. For the CDR3, the DNA is TGTGCCAGCAGTGACACAGGGGGCGCGAGCTATGGCTACACCTTC.

This clone was counted only a few times. This chain connects TRBV7-9 to TRBJ2-5, with TRBD2 as a possible D gene (6 bases). This CDR3 has 14 residues. Trimming took 2 bases from V and 5 from J, leaving 12 bases between them. CDR1 is SEHNR, CDR2 FQNEAQ, per germline (reference sequence). This CDR3 reads CASSLQGGVETQYF. The CDR3 region has the DNA TGTGCCAGCAGCTTACAGGGAGGCGTGGAGACCCAGTACTTC.

The chain employs TRBV30 and TRBJ2-7; 9 bases align to TRBD1. CDR1 is GTSNPN and CDR2 is SVGIG in the germline V gene (reference sequence). The CDR3 spans 14 residues. Germline trimming cut 0 bases from V and 3 bases from J; bases unmatched to any gene: 3. In DNA form, the CDR3 reads TGTGCCTGGAGTGTCGGGACAGGGTTCTACGAGCAGTACTTC. It translates to CAWSVGTGFYEQYF.

The V and J genes are TRBV30 and TRBJ1-3, with D possibly being TRBD1 (6 bases). The CDR3 length is 15 residues. CDR1 and CDR2 from the germline V gene are GTSNPN and SVGIG (reference sequence). The V end was cut by 2 bases, the J end by 5 bases, with 16 bases between. The CDR3 nucleotides are TGTGCCTGGAGTACTCAACAGGGATCTAGAAACACCATATATTTT. Translated, it gives CAWSTQQGSRNTIYF.

This sequence joins TRBV19 and TRBJ1-1; D is possibly TRBD1 (6 bases). The CDR3 runs 14 residues. Germline CDR1 and CDR2: LNHDA and SQIVND (reference sequence). Trimming took off 7 bases at V and 0 bases at J, with 12 bases between the two ends. This CDR3 is CASNTGRMNTEAFF. The CDR3, as DNA: TGTGCCAGTAATACAGGGCGTATGAACACTGAAGCTTTCTTT.

The CDR3 bases are TGTGCCAGCAGTTACTTACAGACAGGGGGGGTTTCTGAGCAGTTCTTC. Amino acid sequence: CASSYLQTGGVSEQFF. The chain employs TRBV6-5 and TRBJ2-1; 9 nucleotides match TRBD1. CDR1 MNHEY and CDR2 SVGAGI come from the germline V gene. This CDR3 spans 16 amino acids. The J segment lost 9 bases and the V segment lost 1 base, leaving 10 bases of the junction unmatched.

The chain carries TRBV27 and TRBJ2-7; the D is unclear. This CDR3 comprises 11 residues. Germline values: CDR1 MNHEY, CDR2 SMNVEV (reference sequence). V was cut by 4 bases and J by 11 bases, with 12 bases left in between. DNA of the CDR3: TGTGCCAGCAGTTCCTACTCAGAGGAGTACTTC. Its protein product is CASSSYSEEYF.

V is TRBV18 and J is TRBJ2-1, with 7 bases fitting TRBD1. The CDR3 totals 15 residues. Germline V gives CDR1 KGHSH, CDR2 LQKENI. V shed 2 bases and J 3 bases; nucleotides not matched to a gene: 4. The CDR3 is CASSPNRGNYNEQFF. CDR3 coding DNA: TGTGCCAGCTCACCAAACAGGGGAAACTACAATGAGCAGTTCTTC.

A single count supports this clone. This chain links TRBV6-1 with TRBJ1-5; D uncertain. V lost 1 base to trimming and J lost 7 bases, with 8 bases between them. This CDR3 region has 13 residues. Germline CDR1 is MNHNS and CDR2 is SASEGT. The CDR3, as DNA: TGTGCCAGCAGTGAAGGGGAGAGCCAGCCCCAGCATTTT. This codes for CASSEGESQPQHF.

This chain joins TRBV29-1 and TRBJ2-3, with D perhaps TRBD2 (5 bases). Germline V CDR1 and CDR2: SQVTM, ANQGSEA. The V and J ends lost 3 bases and 1 base respectively, with 5 bases between them. The CDR3 has 12 amino acids. The CDR3, as DNA: TGCAGCGTTGAGCGGGGCACAGATACGCAGTATTTT. Its translation is CSVERGTDTQYF.

The rearrangement links TRBV9 to TRBJ2-7, with D possibly being TRBD1 (5 bases). The germline CDR1 and CDR2 sequences are SGDLS and YYNGEE. This CDR3 is built from 14 residues. V was clipped by 0 bases and J by 0 bases, with 7 bases between them. The CDR3 loop is CASSVADSSYEQYF. CDR3 DNA sequence: TGTGCCAGCAGCGTAGCCGACAGCTCCTACGAGCAGTACTTC.

J is TRBJ2-7 and V is TRBV15; 9 bases map to TRBD1. Germline V gives CDR1 LNHNV, CDR2 YYDKDF (reference sequence). Trimming took 5 bases from V and 5 from J; bases not matched to a gene: 7. This CDR3 has 14 residues. The CDR3 here is CATSRRTGAHEQYF. Here the CDR3 DNA reads TGTGCCACCAGCCGCCGGACAGGGGCCCACGAGCAGTACTTC.

V usage is TRBV5-1 and J usage is TRBJ2-5; 7 bases line up with TRBD2. Germline CDR1 SGHRS, CDR2 YFSETQ. This CDR3 comprises 15 residues. V gave up 4 bases and J gave up 7 bases; unmatched junction bases: 13. The CDR3 DNA follows: TGCGCCAGCAGCCCCCTTGGGGCGGGGGTCGGGACCCAGTACTTC. It specifies CASSPLGAGVGTQYF.

The chain carries TRBV7-2 and TRBJ1-2; the match to TRBD1 covers 7 bases. The ends lost 4 bases at V and 4 bases at J; junction bases unmatched: 15. Germline CDR1 is SGHTA and CDR2 is FQGNSA. The CDR3 consists of 17 residues. CDR3 sequence reads: CASSSLWRGPGGYGYTF. The CDR3 region has the DNA TGTGCCAGCAGCTCTTTATGGAGGGGGCCAGGAGGCTATGGCTACACCTTC.

A remark on this clone: Its ends do not fully match the called genes, so a read error is possible. V gene TRBV9 combines with J gene TRBJ1-1; D gene uncertain. Germline V gene lookup returns CDR1 SGDLS and CDR2 YYNGEE. This CDR3 region has 12 residues. This chain's CDR3 is CASSVGGPTFDF. The CDR3 nucleotides are TGTGCCAGCAGCGTAGGAGGTCCGACGTTCGACTTT.

The chain has TRBV5-1 and TRBJ1-1; D might be TRBD1 (5 bases). CDR3 length: 14 amino acids. Germline V gene data show CDR1 as SGHRS and CDR2 as YFSETQ. Trimming took 5 bases from V and 4 from J, leaving 15 bases between them. The CDR3 DNA sequence: TGCGCCAGCAGAGATAGGGGATTTGTCACTGAAGCTTTCTTT. Protein sequence: CASRDRGFVTEAFF.

The gene calls are TRBV19 and TRBJ2-3; 11 bases are a match to TRBD2. V shed 6 bases, J shed 5 bases, and the junction held 7 bases outside the gene matches. The length of the CDR3 is 15 residues. Germline CDR1 reads LNHDA; CDR2 reads SQIVND (reference sequence). The CDR3 sequence is CASSISGGAGDTQYF. The CDR3 bases are TGTGCCAGTAGCATTAGCGGGGGGGCAGGAGATACGCAGTATTTT.

The V gene is TRBV7-2, the J gene TRBJ1-4; D not certain. The length of the CDR3 is 17 residues. CDR1 is SGHTA, CDR2 FQGNSA, per germline. V was trimmed by 5 bases and J by 4 bases, leaving 20 bases between them. The CDR3 loop is CASSIAPRGRGNEKLFF. CDR3 in DNA: TGTGCCAGCAGCATCGCACCCCGGGGTAGAGGTAATGAAAAACTGTTTTTT.

The table lists this clone with a count of one. The chain carries TRBV10-3 and TRBJ2-1; 14 nucleotides align to TRBD2. V was pared by 4 bases and J by 4 bases, with 6 bases of the junction left unmatched. The germline CDR1 and CDR2 sequences are ENHRY and SYGVKD. The CDR3 has 17 amino acids. The DNA for the CDR3 is TGTGCCATCAGTGTGGGGGGGACTAGCGGGGGATACAATGAGCAGTTCTTC. This sequence encodes CAISVGGTSGGYNEQFF.

This clone showed up just once. The rearrangement joins TRBV27 to TRBJ2-4, with 12 bases aligning to TRBD2. Losses at the gene ends were 3 bases for V and 2 bases for J; bases not matched to a gene: 2. Germline CDR1 is MNHEY and CDR2 is SMNVEV (reference sequence). The CDR3 length is 16 residues. CDR3: CASSFLAGGPKNIQYF. The CDR3 bases are TGTGCCAGCAGTTTTCTAGCGGGGGGGCCCAAAAACATTCAGTACTTC.

The J gene is TRBJ2-2, the V gene TRBV30, with 9 bases fitting TRBD2. Trimming removed 0 bases from V and 6 bases from J; junction bases left unmatched: 8. Per germline, CDR1 GTSNPN and CDR2 SVGIG (reference sequence). This CDR3 contains 16 residues. CDR3 sequence reads: CAWSVSASGAAGELFF. Here the CDR3 DNA reads TGTGCCTGGAGTGTAAGCGCTAGCGGGGCCGCCGGGGAGCTGTTTTTT.

This clone has only a few counts. The rearrangement uses TRBV30 and TRBJ2-1; 10 bases align to TRBD2. The CDR3 consists of 13 residues. Germline values: CDR1 GTSNPN, CDR2 SVGIG (reference sequence). The CDR3 protein is CGLEAGGLVEQFF. The DNA of the CDR3 is TGTGGCCTGGAAGCGGGGGGGCTCGTTGAGCAGTTCTTC.

This clone came up once. The chain employs TRBV5-6 and TRBJ1-4; 7 bases align to TRBD1. The V gene's germline CDR1 is SGHDT and CDR2 YYEEEE. CDR3 length: 16 residues. The V and J ends lost 0 bases and 1 base, in that order; junction bases with no gene match: 3. CDR3 in DNA: TGTGCCAGCAGCTTGGACAGGGGTCTAACTAATGAAAAACTGTTTTTT. This translates into CASSLDRGLTNEKLFF.

This rearrangement joins TRBV27 to TRBJ1-1; no reliable D call. From germline, CDR1 is MNHEY and CDR2 SMNVEV (reference sequence). V dropped 5 bases and J dropped 2 bases, with 9 bases sitting between them. The length of the CDR3 is 13 residues. The CDR3 DNA reads as TGTGCCAGCAGTCCCAGGCGAAACACTGAAGCTTTCTTT. Its translation is CASSPRRNTEAFF.

In its sample, this clone was seen a few times. This rearrangement joins TRBV5-8 to TRBJ2-2, with TRBD1 matching 11 bases. Germline V CDR1 and CDR2: SGHTS, YDEGEE. Trimming removed 3 bases from V and 0 bases from J; junction bases left unmatched: 4. This CDR3 has 17 amino acids. CDR3 amino acids: CASSWGQGGPNTGELFF. The CDR3 DNA follows: TGTGCCAGCAGCTGGGGACAGGGGGGACCGAACACCGGGGAGCTGTTTTTT.

J is TRBJ1-4 and V is TRBV5-4; the D gene is possibly TRBD1 (6 bases). V was cut by 0 bases and J by 8 bases, with 23 bases left in between. The CDR3 extends over 18 amino acids. CDR1 and CDR2 from the germline V gene are SGHNT and YYREEE (reference sequence). The CDR3 DNA follows: TGTGCCAGCAGCTTGGCTCCTTTTGCAGGGGTTTCGTTGGAAAAACTGTTTTTT. As protein: CASSLAPFAGVSLEKLFF.